The entry below describes one T cell receptor (beta chain). The germline V gene encodes CDR1 SGHAT and CDR2 FQNNGV. The CDR3 totals 12 residues. Deletions cut 7 bases from V and 4 bases from J, with 8 bases between. Authors' analysis steps: Reference gene primer amplification gave estimated nucleated cell counts. The assay was immunoSEQ multiplex PCR, and TCRdb's table has in-frame clones only and misses some. V and J calls and clone size are copied from that table; D and trimming were computed from the DNA. The table has 80,000 or so clones, approximately 80% seen once. The sample originates from a study of blood T cell repertoires in COVID-19. In the study overall: Material from acute and convalescent COVID-19 was sourced from the United States, Italy and Spain.

This clonotype was sampled from a man older than 75 with acute or convalescent COVID-19. What was sequenced was peripheral blood. The chain joins TRBV11-2 to TRBJ1-3; D is uncertain. CDR3 loop: CASTTTGNTIYF. In nucleotides, the CDR3 is TGTGCCAGCACCACAACGGGAAACACCATATATTTT.